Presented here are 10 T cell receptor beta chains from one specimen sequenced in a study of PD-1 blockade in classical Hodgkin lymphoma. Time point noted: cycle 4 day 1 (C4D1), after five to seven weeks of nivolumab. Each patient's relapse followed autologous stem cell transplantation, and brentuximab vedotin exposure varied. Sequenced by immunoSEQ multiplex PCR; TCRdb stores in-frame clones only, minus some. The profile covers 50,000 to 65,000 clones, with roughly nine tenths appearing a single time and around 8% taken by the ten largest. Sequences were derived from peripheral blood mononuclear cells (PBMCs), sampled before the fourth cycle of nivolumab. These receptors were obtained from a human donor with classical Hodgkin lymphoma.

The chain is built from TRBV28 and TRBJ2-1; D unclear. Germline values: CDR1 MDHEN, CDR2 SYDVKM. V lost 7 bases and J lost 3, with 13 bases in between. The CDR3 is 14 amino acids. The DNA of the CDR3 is TGTGCCAGCATCCCCGGCGGCAGCTACAATGAGCAGTTCTTC. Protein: CASIPGGSYNEQFF. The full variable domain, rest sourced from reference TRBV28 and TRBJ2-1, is DVKVTQSSRYLVKRTGEKVFLECVQDMDHENMFWYRQDPGLGLRLIYFSYDVKMKEKGDIPEGYSVSREKKERFSLILESASTNQTSMYLCASIPGGSYNEQFFGPGTRLTVL.

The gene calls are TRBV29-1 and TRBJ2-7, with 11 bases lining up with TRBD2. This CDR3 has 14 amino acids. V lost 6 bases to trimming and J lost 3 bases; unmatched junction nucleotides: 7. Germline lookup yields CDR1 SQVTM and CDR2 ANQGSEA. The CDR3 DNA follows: TGCAGCGTGTTAGCGGGAGGGCCGGGCTACGAGCAGTACTTC. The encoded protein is CSVLAGGPGYEQYF.

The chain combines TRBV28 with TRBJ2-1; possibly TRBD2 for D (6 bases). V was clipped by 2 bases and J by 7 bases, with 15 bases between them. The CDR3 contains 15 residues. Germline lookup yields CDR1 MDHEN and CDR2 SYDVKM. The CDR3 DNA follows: TGTGCCAGCAGTTTAGGAGGGGAAACTATGAATGAGCAGTTCTTC. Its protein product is CASSLGGETMNEQFF.

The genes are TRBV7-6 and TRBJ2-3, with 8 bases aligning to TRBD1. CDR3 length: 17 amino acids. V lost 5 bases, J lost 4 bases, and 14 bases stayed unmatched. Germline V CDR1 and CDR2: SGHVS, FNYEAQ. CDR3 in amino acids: CASSPHSTGGSADTQYF. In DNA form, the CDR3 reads TGTGCCAGCAGCCCCCACAGCACAGGGGGTTCCGCAGATACGCAGTATTTT.

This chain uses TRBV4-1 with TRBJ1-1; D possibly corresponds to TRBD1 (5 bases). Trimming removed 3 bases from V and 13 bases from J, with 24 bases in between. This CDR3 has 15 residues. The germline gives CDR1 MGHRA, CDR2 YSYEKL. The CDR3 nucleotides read TGCGCCAGCAGCCAGGAATCTTTTATCCTGGGGCCTATTTTCTTT. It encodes CASSQESFILGPIFF.

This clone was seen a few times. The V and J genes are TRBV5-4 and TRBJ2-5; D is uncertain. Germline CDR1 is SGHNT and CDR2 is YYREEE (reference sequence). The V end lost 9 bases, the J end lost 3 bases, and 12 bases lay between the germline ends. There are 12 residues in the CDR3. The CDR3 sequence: CATSSAEETQYF. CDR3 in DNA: TGTGCCACCTCGTCGGCGGAAGAGACCCAGTACTTC.

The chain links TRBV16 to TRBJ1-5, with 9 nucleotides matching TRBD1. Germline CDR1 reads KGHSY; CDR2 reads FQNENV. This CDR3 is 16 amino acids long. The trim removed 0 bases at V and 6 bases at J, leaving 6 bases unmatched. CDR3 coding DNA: TGTGCCAGCAGCCAATCGAGGGACAGGGCGGTTCAGCCCCAGCATTTT. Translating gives CASSQSRDRAVQPQHF.

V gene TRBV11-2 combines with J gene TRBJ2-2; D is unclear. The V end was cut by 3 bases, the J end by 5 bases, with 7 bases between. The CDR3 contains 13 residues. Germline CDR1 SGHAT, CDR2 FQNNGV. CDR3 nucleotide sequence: TGTGCCAGCAGCTTGCATCCGACCGGGGAGCTGTTTTTT. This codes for CASSLHPTGELFF.

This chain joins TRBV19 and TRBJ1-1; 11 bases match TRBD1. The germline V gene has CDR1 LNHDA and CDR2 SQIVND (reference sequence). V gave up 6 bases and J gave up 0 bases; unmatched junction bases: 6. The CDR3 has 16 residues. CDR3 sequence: CASRTGTGGMNTEAFF. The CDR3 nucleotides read TGTGCCAGTAGGACCGGGACAGGGGGTATGAACACTGAAGCTTTCTTT.

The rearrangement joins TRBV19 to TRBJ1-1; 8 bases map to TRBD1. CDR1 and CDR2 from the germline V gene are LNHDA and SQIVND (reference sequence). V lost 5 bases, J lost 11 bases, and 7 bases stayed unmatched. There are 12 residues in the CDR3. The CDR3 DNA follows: TGTGCCAGTAGTTCAAGACAGGGGTGGGCTTTCTTT. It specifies CASSSRQGWAFF.